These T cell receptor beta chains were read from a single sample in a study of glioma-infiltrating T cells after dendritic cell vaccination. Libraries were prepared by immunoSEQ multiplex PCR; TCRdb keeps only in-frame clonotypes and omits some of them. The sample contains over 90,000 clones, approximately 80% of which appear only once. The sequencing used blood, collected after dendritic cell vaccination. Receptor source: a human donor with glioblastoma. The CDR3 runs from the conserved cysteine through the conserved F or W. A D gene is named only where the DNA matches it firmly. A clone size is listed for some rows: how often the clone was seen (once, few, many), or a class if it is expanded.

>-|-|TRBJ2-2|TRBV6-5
CASRAGGRIGELFF
TGTGCCAGCAGGGCCGGGGGGCGAATCGGGGAGCTGTTTTTT
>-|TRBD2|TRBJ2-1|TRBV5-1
CASGELAAYNEQFF
TGCGCCAGTGGTGAGCTAGCGGCATACAATGAGCAGTTCTTC
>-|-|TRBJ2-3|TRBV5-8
CASSFSGTDTQYF
TGTGCCAGCAGCTTTAGCGGCACAGATACGCAGTATTTT
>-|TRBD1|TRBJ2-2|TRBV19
CATRTYGTGGPGLLFF
TGTGCCACTAGAACCTACGGGACAGGGGGCCCAGGGCTACTGTTTTTT
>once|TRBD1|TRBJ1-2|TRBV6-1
CASSAGTDYGYTF
TGTGCCAGCAGTGCAGGGACAGACTATGGCTACACCTTC
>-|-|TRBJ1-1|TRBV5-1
CASSFFPGVAEAFF
TGCGCCAGCAGCTTCTTTCCGGGAGTGGCTGAAGCTTTCTTT
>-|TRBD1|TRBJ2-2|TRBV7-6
CASSMTGTGELFF
TGTGCCAGCAGCATGACAGGGACCGGGGAGCTGTTTTTT
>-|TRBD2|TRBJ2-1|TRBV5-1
CASSLTSGVYNEQFF
TGCGCCAGCAGCTTGACTAGCGGTGTTTACAATGAGCAGTTCTTC
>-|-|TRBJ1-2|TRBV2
CASSEAGALYGYTF
TGTGCCAGCAGTGAGGCAGGGGCCCTCTATGGCTACACCTTC
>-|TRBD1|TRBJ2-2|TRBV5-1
CASRGGQGSLSGELFF
TGCGCCAGCAGGGGGGGACAGGGTTCCCTATCCGGGGAGCTGTTTTTT
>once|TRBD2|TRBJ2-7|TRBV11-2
CASTLGLAGAKEQYF
TGTGCCAGCACCCTGGGACTAGCGGGAGCAAAAGAGCAGTACTTC
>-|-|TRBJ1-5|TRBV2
CASSYLTVFMPQHF
TGTGCCAGCAGTTACTTGACAGTTTTTATGCCCCAGCATTTT
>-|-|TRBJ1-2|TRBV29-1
CSVDWAGSYGYTF
TGCAGCGTTGATTGGGCAGGAAGCTATGGCTACACCTTC
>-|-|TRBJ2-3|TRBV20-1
CSATPSSAQYF
TGCAGTGCTACCCCGAGCTCCGCGCAGTATTTT
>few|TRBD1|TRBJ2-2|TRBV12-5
CASGWGQGLTGELFF
TGTGCTAGTGGTTGGGGACAGGGTCTCACCGGGGAGCTGTTTTTT
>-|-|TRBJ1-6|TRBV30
CAWRPGKSPLHF
TGTGCCTGGAGGCCAGGGAAATCACCCCTCCACTTT
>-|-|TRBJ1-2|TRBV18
CASSPDWDYGYTF
TGTGCCAGCTCACCCGACTGGGACTATGGCTACACCTTC
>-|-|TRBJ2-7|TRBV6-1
CASSEQRGSYEQYF
TGTGCCAGCAGCGAACAGAGAGGGTCCTACGAGCAGTACTTC
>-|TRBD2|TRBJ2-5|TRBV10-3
CAISERLAGGPGAETQYF
TGTGCCATCAGTGAGCGTCTAGCGGGAGGGCCGGGGGCAGAGACCCAGTACTTC
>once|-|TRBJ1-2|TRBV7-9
CASSLGLQGYTF
TGTGCCAGCAGCTTAGGACTGCAAGGCTACACCTTC
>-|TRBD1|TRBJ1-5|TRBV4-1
CASSQGDRFNQPQHF
TGCGCCAGCAGCCAAGGGGACAGGTTCAATCAGCCCCAGCATTTT
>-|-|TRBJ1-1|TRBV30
CAWTLGLRTEAFF
TGTGCCTGGACTCTGGGACTTCGCACTGAAGCTTTCTTT
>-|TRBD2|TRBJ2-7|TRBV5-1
CASRPPGYGREVYEQYF
TGCGCCAGCCGCCCCCCGGGGTACGGGCGGGAGGTCTACGAGCAGTACTTC
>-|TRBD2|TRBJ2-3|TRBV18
CASSPRRALAGGPDTQYF
TGTGCCAGCTCACCACGGAGGGCCCTAGCGGGGGGGCCAGATACGCAGTATTTT
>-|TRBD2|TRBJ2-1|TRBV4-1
CASSYQLAGGTYNEQFF
TGCGCCAGCAGCTACCAACTAGCGGGAGGGACCTACAATGAGCAGTTCTTC
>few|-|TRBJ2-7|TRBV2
CASRLDRHEQYF
TGTGCCAGCAGGCTCGACAGGCACGAGCAGTACTTC
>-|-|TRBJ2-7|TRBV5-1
CASSLDGGLYEQYF
TGCGCCAGCAGCTTGGACGGGGGACTGTACGAGCAGTACTTC
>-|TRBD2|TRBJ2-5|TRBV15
CATSRLAGIIETQYF
TGTGCCACCAGCAGACTAGCGGGGATTATTGAGACCCAGTACTTC
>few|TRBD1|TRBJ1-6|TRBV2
CASSPTGGSPLHF
TGTGCCAGCAGCCCCACAGGGGGATCACCCCTCCACTTT
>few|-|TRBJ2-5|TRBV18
CASSPLPRGTQYF
TGTGCCAGCTCACCCCTGCCCCGGGGGACCCAGTACTTC
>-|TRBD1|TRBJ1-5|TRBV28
CASSPADRVQPQHF
TGTGCCAGCAGTCCGGCCGACAGGGTTCAGCCCCAGCATTTT
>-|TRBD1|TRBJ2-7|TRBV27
CASSRTGGAGEQYF
TGTGCCAGCAGTCGGACAGGGGGGGCAGGGGAGCAGTACTTC
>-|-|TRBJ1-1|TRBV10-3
CAISAQGSTEAFF
TGTGCCATCAGTGCGCAGGGCAGCACTGAAGCTTTCTTT
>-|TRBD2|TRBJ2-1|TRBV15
CATSTARTSRIDEQFF
TGTGCCACCAGCACAGCCAGGACTAGCAGAATCGATGAGCAGTTCTTC
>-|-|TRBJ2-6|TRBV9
CASSRSGPWASGANVLTF
TGTGCCAGCAGCAGGAGCGGGCCCTGGGCCTCTGGGGCCAACGTCCTGACTTTC